This T cell receptor (beta chain) was sequenced in a study of T cell repertoires in cytomegalovirus infection. Across the whole study: CMV infection and matching HLA type were both indicated by public TCR beta signatures.

TCRdb re-derived calls from the reads in MiXCR, one entry per CDR3 protein. The table shows almost 500,000 distinct CDR3 sequences, with about 11% occurring only once. General study results and limits: There were HLA-C-restricted CMV-specific TCR beta clonotypes dominating the ex vivo response.

V was cut by 6 bases and J by 7 bases, with 21 bases left in between. CDR1 and CDR2 (germline): DFQATT, SNEGSKA (reference sequence). This CDR3 has 14 residues. This clonotype occurred a few times. What it recognizes is unknown. The sequencing input was PBMCs. The chain couples TRBV20-1 to TRBJ1-2, with TRBD1 as a possible D gene (6 bases). The clonotype was recovered from a human donor in good health (CMV status not recorded). Some clones in this sample may be carry-over from other donors' samples. CDR3 amino acids: CSAPVGGLVGGYTF. CDR3 DNA sequence: TGCAGTGCCCCCGTGGGGGGCCTTGTGGGTGGCTACACCTTC.